These 21 T cell receptor beta chains originate from one sample sequenced in a study of CD8 T cells in Susac syndrome. With random hexamers, roughly 0.45 to 1 ug RNA was reverse transcribed. MiXCR was run by TCRdb on the immunoSEQ multiplex PCR reads, yielding one entry per CDR3 protein. The repertoire holds fewer than 350,000 distinct CDR3 sequences, with just over 90% as singletons. Specimen: CD4+ T cells from PBMCs. Receptors were obtained from a human donor with multiple sclerosis.

This chain uses TRBV6-2 or TRBV6-3 with TRBJ2-1, with D perhaps matching TRBD2 (6 bases). Trimming cost V 4 bases and J 12 bases, with 13 bases left between them. Germline V gene data show CDR1 as MNHEY and CDR2 as SVGEGT. The CDR3 spans 12 residues. The CDR3 DNA sequence: TGTGCCAGCAGTTCGACCGGGACTCGGCAGTTCTTC. Translated: CASSSTGTRQFF.

J is TRBJ2-5 and V is TRBV12-3 or TRBV12-4, with 7 positions matching TRBD1. The CDR3 length is 15 residues. V shed 6 bases, J shed 5 bases, and the junction held 12 bases outside the gene matches. CDR3 in amino acids: CASSTRQGWRETQYF. The CDR3 nucleotides are TGTGCCAGCAGCACTAGACAGGGTTGGAGGGAGACCCAGTACTTC.

This chain joins TRBV7-2 and TRBJ1-4; the D gene is possibly TRBD1 (5 bases). There are 16 residues in the CDR3. The V gene's germline CDR1 is SGHTA and CDR2 FQGNSA. Trimming removed 1 base from V and 0 bases from J, with 9 bases in between. The CDR3 sequence: CASSLGQPATNEKLFF. The CDR3 nucleotides read TGTGCCAGCAGCTTAGGACAGCCCGCAACTAATGAAAAACTGTTTTTT.

This chain connects TRBV7-2 to TRBJ2-7; the match to TRBD1 covers 7 bases. J was trimmed by 5 bases and V by 3 bases; bases with no gene match: 4. Germline V lookup: CDR1 SGHTA, CDR2 FQGNSA. The CDR3 covers 13 residues. The CDR3 sequence: CASSLDRSNEQYF. CDR3 sequence (DNA): TGTGCCAGCAGCTTGGACAGGTCAAACGAGCAGTACTTC.

The V gene is TRBV6-1, the J gene TRBJ2-1, with 14 positions matching TRBD2. Looked up from germline, CDR1 is MNHNS and CDR2 is SASEGT. The J segment lost 6 bases and the V segment lost 0 bases, leaving 10 bases of the junction unmatched. The CDR3 is 19 residues long. The CDR3 DNA reads as TGTGCCAGCAGTGAAGCCGGACTAGCGGGAGGAAGGTGGGGCAATGAGCAGTTCTTC. Amino acid sequence: CASSEAGLAGGRWGNEQFF.

This chain links TRBV5-4 with TRBJ2-2; 8 bases match TRBD1. V shed 4 bases and J 4 bases; nucleotides not matched to a gene: 6. Looked up from germline, CDR1 is SGHNT and CDR2 is YYREEE (reference sequence). This CDR3 is built from 15 residues. CDR3 DNA sequence: TGTGCCAGCAGCCGCGGACAGGGACCCACCGGGGAGCTGTTTTTT. This sequence encodes CASSRGQGPTGELFF.

This rearrangement joins TRBV14 to TRBJ2-7; D assignment may be TRBD1 or TRBD2 (5 bases each). There are 15 residues in the CDR3. V shed 4 bases and J shed 6 bases, with 19 bases lying between them. Germline V gives CDR1 SGHDN, CDR2 FVKESK. The CDR3 DNA sequence: TGTGCCAGCAGCCTTCGGGACCTAGGTAGTTCCGAGCAGTACTTC. It codes for CASSLRDLGSSEQYF.

This clonotype was recorded a few times. The chain couples TRBV5-6 to TRBJ1-3, with D uncertain. V lost 3 bases to trimming and J lost 0 bases, with 4 bases between them. Looked up from germline, CDR1 is SGHDT and CDR2 is YYEEEE. The CDR3 covers 13 residues. The CDR3 nucleotides read TGTGCCAGCAGCTCTTACTCTGGAAACACCATATATTTT. Translation: CASSSYSGNTIYF.

The CDR3 coding sequence is TGTGCCTGGACCTCAGGATTCACCGGGGAGCTGTTTTTT. Residues: CAWTSGFTGELFF. The chain carries TRBV30 and TRBJ2-2; D is uncertain. Between the trimmed V and J ends, which lost 4 bases and 4 bases, there was a span of 10 bases. The CDR3 sequence is 13 residues long. Germline values: CDR1 GTSNPN, CDR2 SVGIG (reference sequence).

This CDR3 reads CASSIRRWGQGLSGANVLTF. As DNA, the CDR3 is TGTGCCAGTAGTATAAGGCGGTGGGGACAGGGACTATCTGGGGCCAACGTCCTGACTTTC. The chain couples TRBV19 to TRBJ2-6, with 9 bases that match TRBD1. The CDR3 sequence is 20 residues long. Germline CDR1 and CDR2: LNHDA and SQIVND (reference sequence). V shed 2 bases, J shed 1 base, and the junction held 12 bases outside the gene matches.

The genes are TRBV29-1 and TRBJ2-1; 7 nucleotides match TRBD1. V dropped 6 bases and J dropped 0; count of bases not matched to a gene: 2. The CDR3 totals 13 residues. CDR1 and CDR2 (germline): SQVTM, ANQGSEA. As DNA, the CDR3 is TGCAGCGTCAGGGGGTACTCCTACAATGAGCAGTTCTTC. It codes for CSVRGYSYNEQFF.

The chain couples TRBV20-1 to TRBJ1-5; D call uncertain. CDR3 length: 12 amino acids. Trimming cost V 5 bases and J 5 bases, with 10 bases left between them. Per germline, CDR1 DFQATT and CDR2 SNEGSKA (reference sequence). CDR3 bases: TGCAGTGCTTCCGTAGCCGATCAGCCCCAGCATTTT. This gives the protein CSASVADQPQHF.

This clonotype came up a few times. The CDR3 DNA follows: TGTGCCAGCAGTTATGGGGGTATGGAGACCCAGTACTTC. Protein: CASSYGGMETQYF. The J gene is TRBJ2-5, the V gene TRBV6-2 or TRBV6-3, with D perhaps matching TRBD1 or TRBD2 (5 bases each). Deletions cut 3 bases from V and 5 bases from J, with 10 bases between. The V gene's germline CDR1 is MNHEY and CDR2 SVGEGT. This CDR3 has 13 residues.

The chain uses TRBV2 and TRBJ2-1; possible D gene TRBD2, 5 bases. Trimming removed 2 bases from V and 0 bases from J, with 8 bases in between. CDR1 SNHLY and CDR2 FYNNEI come from the germline V gene. The CDR3 loop spans 15 amino acids. CDR3 loop: CASSEPSGSYNEQFF. The CDR3 DNA is TGTGCCAGCAGTGAACCCAGCGGCTCCTACAATGAGCAGTTCTTC.

The rearrangement joins TRBV6-1 to TRBJ2-2; 8 bases align to TRBD2. CDR1 and CDR2 (germline): MNHNS, SASEGT. This CDR3 spans 16 amino acids. V lost 6 bases to trimming and J lost 6 bases; unmatched junction nucleotides: 12. In nucleotides, the CDR3 is TGTGCCAGCAGAGAACTAGCGGCACCTAATGCCGGGGAGCTGTTTTTT. It specifies CASRELAAPNAGELFF.

The chain combines TRBV29-1 with TRBJ1-2; D ambiguous. The CDR3 loop spans 15 amino acids. The V gene lost 6 bases and the J gene lost 2 bases, with 19 bases spanning the gap. Germline CDR1 and CDR2: SQVTM and ANQGSEA. In nucleotides, the CDR3 is TGCAGCGTCGTTGGGAGGAAGGACCGAAACTATGGCTACACCTTC. Translation gives CSVVGRKDRNYGYTF.

The V gene is TRBV6-2 or TRBV6-3, the J gene TRBJ2-2; TRBD2 agrees at 8 bases. Germline V CDR1 and CDR2: MNHEY, SVGEGT. V dropped 5 bases and J dropped 4; count of bases not matched to a gene: 6. The CDR3 length is 15 residues. CDR3 sequence (DNA): TGTGCCAGCAGTCTTAGCGGGGTGATCACCGGGGAGCTGTTTTTT. Translation: CASSLSGVITGELFF.

The chain couples TRBV6-5 to TRBJ1-4; D uncertain. Germline assignment: CDR1 MNHEY and CDR2 SVGAGI. The CDR3 is made up of 14 amino acids. Deletions cut 4 bases from V and 8 bases from J, with 14 bases between. CDR3 in DNA: TGTGCCAGCAGTTCGGGAGGGCGGACGGAAAAACTGTTTTTT. This sequence encodes CASSSGGRTEKLFF.

V gene TRBV6-5 combines with J gene TRBJ1-1; TRBD1 might be the D (5 bases). The germline V gene encodes CDR1 MNHEY and CDR2 SVGAGI. Trimming took 4 bases from V and 4 from J, leaving 19 bases between them. This CDR3 region has 16 residues. This CDR3 is CASSSQGEQLGTEAFF. CDR3 nucleotide sequence: TGTGCCAGCAGTTCCCAAGGGGAACAACTAGGCACTGAAGCTTTCTTT.

V gene TRBV7-3 combines with J gene TRBJ2-7, with D perhaps matching TRBD1 (5 bases). The CDR3 totals 15 residues. Germline CDR1 and CDR2: SGHTA and FQGTGA. V gave up 4 bases and J gave up 4 bases, with 17 bases separating them. The chain's CDR3 is CASSSHLRDRYEQYF. The CDR3 DNA sequence: TGTGCCAGCAGCTCCCACCTCAGGGATAGGTACGAGCAGTACTTC.

The chain links TRBV19 to TRBJ1-4; 9 positions match TRBD1. From germline, CDR1 is LNHDA and CDR2 SQIVND (reference sequence). Trimming took 5 bases from V and 7 from J; bases not matched to a gene: 8. The CDR3 is 15 residues long. This CDR3 reads CASSALQGAREKLFF. DNA of the CDR3: TGTGCCAGTAGTGCCTTACAGGGGGCGCGTGAAAAACTGTTTTTT.